Listed here are 5 T cell receptor beta chains from one sample, sequenced in a study of blood T cell repertoires in COVID-19. The assay was immunoSEQ multiplex PCR, and TCRdb's table has in-frame clones only and misses some. The table records over 90,000 clones, 81% of them present only once. Material: peripheral blood. These receptors all stem from an elderly man with COVID-19, enrolled during active disease.

The chain carries TRBV21-1 and TRBJ1-5; TRBD1, the D gene given by the table, was not confirmed from the DNA. TRBV21-1 corresponds to a pseudogene. This CDR3 has 17 amino acids. The CDR3 loop is CASSKNRGRGSNQPQHF. CDR3 nucleotides: TGTGCCAGCAGCAAGAACAGGGGGCGAGGAAGCAATCAGCCCCAGCATTTT.

The CDR3 region has the DNA TGTGCCAGCAGCGTAGGGGCAGGGATATATGGCTACACCTTC. Amino acids: CASSVGAGIYGYTF. J is TRBJ1-2 and V is TRBV9, with TRBD1 as a possible D gene (5 bases). Germline V gene data show CDR1 as SGDLS and CDR2 as YYNGEE. The CDR3 is made up of 14 amino acids. V lost 0 bases to trimming and J lost 5 bases, with 11 bases between them.

The V and J genes are TRBV5-1 and TRBJ2-5; 7 bases are shared with TRBD1. Germline-derived CDR1 and CDR2 are SGHRS and YFSETQ. J lost 4 bases, V lost 1 base, and 7 bases had no gene match. This CDR3 spans 15 amino acids. The DNA of the CDR3 is TGCGCCAGCAGCTTGAACAGGGGATCGGTAGAGACCCAGTACTTC. Residues: CASSLNRGSVETQYF.

The chain is built from TRBV18 and TRBJ1-6; no clear D. The germline V gene encodes CDR1 KGHSH and CDR2 LQKENI. Deletions cut 5 bases from V and 10 bases from J, with 12 bases between. The CDR3 spans 13 residues. The CDR3 here is CASSDFAASPLHF. The CDR3 DNA reads TGTGCCAGCTCAGACTTTGCGGCGTCACCCCTCCACTTT.

V and J are TRBV7-3 and TRBJ1-1, with 7 nucleotides matching TRBD1. Germline loops: CDR1 SGHTA, CDR2 FQGTGA. This CDR3 contains 13 residues. V trimming: 4 bases; J trimming: 8 bases; junction bases outside the gene matches: 7. The chain's CDR3 is CASSSRQGSEAFF. The CDR3 DNA sequence: TGTGCCAGCAGCTCGCGACAGGGCTCCGAAGCTTTCTTT.